These 32 T cell receptor beta chains originate from one sample sequenced in a study of T cell responses to AZD1222 COVID-19 vaccine. Assay used: immunoSEQ multiplex PCR; TCRdb lists only in-frame clones, some missing. The sample lists around 140,000 clones, about 94% seen once, with roughly 3.7% in the top ten. The sample was peripheral blood, taken on day 0 of AZD1222 vaccination. These receptors were collected from an adult in good health.

This sequence joins TRBV5-1 and TRBJ2-1, with D tentatively TRBD2 (6 bases). Germline-derived CDR1 and CDR2 are SGHRS and YFSETQ. This CDR3 is built from 16 residues. With 0 bases removed from V and 1 base from J, the gap between germline ends came to 11 bases. This CDR3 reads CASSLGTSRSYNEQFF. As DNA, the CDR3 is TGCGCCAGCAGCTTGGGTACTAGCCGTTCCTACAATGAGCAGTTCTTC.

The chain couples TRBV11-3 to TRBJ1-1; the match to TRBD1 covers 8 bases. This CDR3 is built from 18 residues. V was pared by 1 base and J by 4 bases, with 14 bases of the junction left unmatched. The germline V gene has CDR1 SGHNT and CDR2 YENEEA. CDR3 residues: CASSLALDRVGEGTEAFF. CDR3 DNA: TGTGCCAGCAGCTTAGCCCTGGACAGGGTTGGGGAGGGCACTGAAGCTTTCTTT.

The V gene is TRBV28, the J gene TRBJ1-3; D is ambiguous. The V gene's germline CDR1 is MDHEN and CDR2 SYDVKM. The CDR3 runs 16 residues. V was shortened by 2 bases and J by 2 bases, with 13 bases between the two germline ends. The CDR3, as DNA: TGTGCCAGCAGTTTAGAGGCCAATGGACCTGGAAACACCATATATTTT. It translates to CASSLEANGPGNTIYF.

This chain connects TRBV29-1 to TRBJ2-1, with D perhaps TRBD1 or TRBD2 (5 bases each). Germline V gene lookup returns CDR1 SQVTM and CDR2 ANQGSEA. The CDR3 has 15 residues. Trimming took off 5 bases at V and 4 bases at J, with 18 bases between the two ends. CDR3 in DNA: TGCAGCGTTAATCCGGGACCGCACGATTACAATGAGCAGTTCTTC. This sequence encodes CSVNPGPHDYNEQFF.

The chain recombines TRBV27 with TRBJ2-5, with D perhaps TRBD1 or TRBD2 (6 bases each). The CDR3 loop spans 14 amino acids. The germline V gene encodes CDR1 MNHEY and CDR2 SMNVEV (reference sequence). The germline V and J ends were trimmed by 4 bases and 1 base, with 10 bases remaining between them. The CDR3 loop reads CASSYRGRQETQYF. The CDR3 DNA is TGTGCCAGCAGTTACCGGGGGCGCCAAGAGACCCAGTACTTC.

The chain joins TRBV2 to TRBJ2-2; D assignment may be TRBD1 or TRBD2 (7 bases each). V was pared by 4 bases and J by 3 bases, with 12 bases between. CDR3 length: 15 residues. Looked up from germline, CDR1 is SNHLY and CDR2 is FYNNEI. CDR3 sequence: CASSGQGGDTGELFF. The CDR3 bases are TGTGCCAGCAGTGGACAGGGAGGGGACACCGGGGAGCTGTTTTTT.

The CDR3 spells CASSLPLVVGISEQFF. The CDR3 bases are TGTGCCAGCAGTCTCCCTCTAGTCGTCGGGATAAGTGAGCAGTTCTTC. The chain has TRBV6-2 or TRBV6-3 and TRBJ2-1, with TRBD2 as a possible D gene (5 bases). Per germline, CDR1 MNHEY and CDR2 SVGEGT. The length of the CDR3 is 16 residues. V was cut by 5 bases and J by 9 bases, with 23 bases left in between.

This clone is a singleton in its sample. V and J are TRBV7-2 and TRBJ2-5; D remains ambiguous. The length of the CDR3 is 11 residues. Germline lookup yields CDR1 SGHTA and CDR2 FQGNSA. V lost 5 bases and J 9 bases, leaving 10 bases between the germline ends. The DNA for the CDR3 is TGTGCCAGCAGCCCCGGCTGGGCCCAGTACTTC. Translating gives CASSPGWAQYF.

To note about this clone: The junction shows a germline mismatch at one end, possibly a read error. This chain joins TRBV19 and TRBJ2-5, with 8 bases lining up with TRBD1. This CDR3 is built from 13 residues. Germline CDR1 is LNHDA and CDR2 is SQIVND (reference sequence). DNA of the CDR3: TGTGCCAGTAGTATTCGGGGTCAGGGGGCCTCCAACTTC. Residues: CASSIRGQGASNF.

The rearrangement links TRBV19 to TRBJ2-1; the D gene is possibly TRBD1 (6 bases). V lost 7 bases and J 7 bases, leaving 14 bases between the germline ends. Germline V lookup: CDR1 LNHDA, CDR2 SQIVND (reference sequence). The CDR3 has 13 amino acids. As DNA, the CDR3 is TGTGCCAGTAAGAAAGGGGGTTATAATGAGCAGTTCTTC. Protein sequence: CASKKGGYNEQFF.

This chain joins TRBV27 and TRBJ1-5; the D gene is possibly TRBD1 (6 bases). V lost 5 bases, J lost 3 bases, and 11 bases lay in between. Per germline, CDR1 MNHEY and CDR2 SMNVEV (reference sequence). This CDR3 spans 14 amino acids. The CDR3 DNA reads as TGTGCCAGCAGTCAACAGGGACCCAATCAGCCCCAGCATTTT. This encodes CASSQQGPNQPQHF.

CDR3 loop: CASSLLQGNSPLHF. The CDR3 DNA sequence: TGTGCCAGCAGCTTACTCCAGGGGAATTCACCCCTCCACTTT. J is TRBJ1-6 and V is TRBV11-1, with a tentative D call TRBD1 (6 bases). This CDR3 spans 14 amino acids. CDR1 is SGHAT, CDR2 FQDESV, per germline (reference sequence). Trimming shortened V by 2 bases and J by 7 bases, and 9 bases separated the two germline ends.

This clone was counted a few times. The rearrangement links TRBV20-1 to TRBJ2-5; 8 bases map to TRBD2. CDR1 and CDR2 from the germline V gene are DFQATT and SNEGSKA (reference sequence). Trimming at V came to 3 bases and at J to 1 base, leaving 7 bases not matched to a gene. CDR3 size: 15 residues. This CDR3 reads CSASSLAGTQETQYF. The DNA for the CDR3 is TGCAGTGCTAGTTCCCTAGCGGGCACCCAAGAGACCCAGTACTTC.

V is TRBV28 and J is TRBJ2-7; D is possibly TRBD2 (5 bases). Looked up from germline, CDR1 is MDHEN and CDR2 is SYDVKM. The CDR3 covers 13 residues. Trimming took off 6 bases at V and 2 bases at J, with 11 bases between the two ends. The DNA for the CDR3 is TGTGCCAGCAGAAAAGCGGTCGCCTACGAGCAGTACTTC. Its protein is CASRKAVAYEQYF.

The V and J genes are TRBV5-4 and TRBJ2-1; perhaps TRBD2 as D (7 bases). Germline V CDR1 and CDR2: SGHNT, YYREEE (reference sequence). Trimming removed 0 bases from V and 0 bases from J, with 16 bases in between. The CDR3 loop spans 18 amino acids. The CDR3 spells CASSLGLGGQSSYNEQFF. In DNA, the CDR3 is TGTGCCAGCAGCTTGGGCCTGGGGGGGCAATCCTCCTACAATGAGCAGTTCTTC.

The J gene is TRBJ1-4, the V gene TRBV7-2; D perhaps matches TRBD1 (6 bases). V was trimmed by 5 bases and J by 10 bases, leaving 23 bases between them. The CDR3 is made up of 16 amino acids. Germline V gene data show CDR1 as SGHTA and CDR2 as FQGNSA. The CDR3 DNA follows: TGTGCCAGCAGCGCCCATAGGGACACCCCGAGGGGAAAACTGTTTTTT. Translation gives CASSAHRDTPRGKLFF.

DNA for the CDR3: TGTGCCAGCAGCGATCAGGCGACGAACACTGAAGCTTTCTTT. This gives the protein CASSDQATNTEAFF. V is TRBV7-9 and J is TRBJ1-1; D is ambiguous. Germline V lookup: CDR1 SEHNR, CDR2 FQNEAQ (reference sequence). This CDR3 comprises 14 residues. V lost 5 bases and J lost 1, with 11 bases in between. Full variable domain (rest looked up from reference TRBV7-9 and TRBJ1-1): DTGVSQNPRHKITKRGQNVTFRCDPISEHNRLYWYRQTLGQGPEFLTYFQNEAQLEKSRLLSDRFSAERPKGSFSTLEIQRTEQGDSAMYLCASSDQATNTEAFFGQGTRLTVV.

The chain employs TRBV5-1 and TRBJ1-4; D gene uncertain. Deletions cut 0 bases from V and 6 bases from J, with 12 bases between. The CDR3 spans 15 residues. CDR1 SGHRS and CDR2 YFSETQ come from the germline V gene. CDR3 residues: CASSLGGRRHEKLFF. CDR3 bases: TGCGCCAGCAGCTTGGGAGGCAGGCGTCATGAAAAACTGTTTTTT. The full variable domain, its missing parts supplied by reference TRBV5-1 and TRBJ1-4, is KAGVTQTPRYLIKTRGQQVTLSCSPISGHRSVSWYQQTPGQGLQFLFEYFSETQRNKGNFPGRFSGRQFSNSRSEMNVSTLELGDSALYLCASSLGGRRHEKLFFGSGTQLSVL.

The chain recombines TRBV2 with TRBJ2-7; no definite D call. V gave up 7 bases and J gave up 10 bases, with 20 bases separating them. Germline assignment: CDR1 SNHLY and CDR2 FYNNEI. The CDR3 is 13 amino acids. Here the CDR3 reads CASKDGPLLEQYF. The CDR3 DNA reads as TGTGCCAGCAAGGACGGTCCCCTTCTGGAACAGTACTTC. Together with reference TRBV2 and TRBJ2-7, the CDR3 gives the full variable domain: EPEVTQTPSHQVTQMGQEVILRCVPISNHLYFYWYRQILGQKVEFLVSFYNNEISEKSEIFDDQFSVERPDGSNFTLKIRSTKLEDSAMYFCASKDGPLLEQYFGPGTRLTVT.

This sequence joins TRBV6-5 and TRBJ2-6; no firm D call. The CDR3 totals 13 residues. The germline V gene encodes CDR1 MNHEY and CDR2 SVGAGI. Trimming removed 6 bases at V and 0 bases at J, with 3 bases between. CDR3 bases: TGTGCCAGCAGGGTCTCTGGGGCCAACGTCCTGACTTTC. Amino acid sequence: CASRVSGANVLTF.

V is TRBV3-1 (or the pseudogene TRBV3-2) and J is TRBJ2-1; TRBD2 agrees at 11 bases. Germline CDR1 and CDR2: LGHDT and YNNKEL (reference sequence). This CDR3 contains 16 residues. J gave up 5 bases and V 5 bases, and 8 bases lay outside the gene matches. The DNA for the CDR3 is TGTGCCAGCAGCGAACTAGCGGGAGTGGGCGACAATGAGCAGTTCTTC. It specifies CASSELAGVGDNEQFF.

This clone was recorded only once. The CDR3 region has the DNA TGTGCCAGCAGCCCGAAAGGACAGGTCCTTTCCTATGGCTACACCTTC. Its translation: CASSPKGQVLSYGYTF. The chain has TRBV11-1 and TRBJ1-2; 7 bases match TRBD1. Germline CDR1 SGHAT, CDR2 FQDESV (reference sequence). The CDR3 loop spans 16 amino acids. Unmatched junction bases numbered 13, after V lost 5 bases and J lost 4 bases.

This clone was seen just once. V and J are TRBV19 and TRBJ2-7, with 11 bases identical to TRBD2. Germline V gene lookup returns CDR1 LNHDA and CDR2 SQIVND (reference sequence). With V trimmed by 1 base and J by 4 bases, 3 bases remained unmatched. The CDR3 has 15 amino acids. CDR3 bases: TGTGCCAGTAGTATAGGGACTAGCGGGCGATACGAGCAGTACTTC. Protein product: CASSIGTSGRYEQYF.

CDR3: CASSSALEIVSYEQYF. CDR3 coding DNA: TGTGCCAGCAGTTCCGCACTAGAAATAGTCTCCTACGAGCAGTACTTC. The chain has TRBV5-5 and TRBJ2-7; D possibly corresponds to TRBD2 (5 bases). The germline V and J ends were trimmed by 5 bases and 0 bases, with 18 bases remaining between them. The CDR3 sequence is 16 residues long. CDR1 is SGHKS and CDR2 is YYEKEE in the germline V gene (reference sequence).

V gene TRBV28 combines with J gene TRBJ2-7; 8 bases match TRBD1. Trimming at V came to 6 bases and at J to 9 bases, leaving 16 bases not matched to a gene. This CDR3 spans 15 amino acids. Per the germline V gene, CDR1 is MDHEN and CDR2 is SYDVKM. The CDR3 nucleotides read TGTGCCAGCAGCCACGGACAAGGACAGGGCTCCGGGCAGTACTTC. Its translation is CASSHGQGQGSGQYF.

The chain recombines TRBV18 with TRBJ1-5, with no clear D. V lost 4 bases and J 4 bases, leaving 14 bases between the germline ends. The CDR3 totals 15 residues. Germline assignment: CDR1 KGHSH and CDR2 LQKENI. The chain's CDR3 is CASSLGPWANQPQHF. CDR3 DNA: TGTGCCAGCTCACTCGGCCCCTGGGCAAATCAGCCCCAGCATTTT.

The chain employs TRBV12-5 and TRBJ2-5, with 10 bases aligning to TRBD2. The length of the CDR3 is 17 residues. Germline assignment: CDR1 LGHNT and CDR2 FRNRAP. The V segment lost 6 bases and the J segment 4 bases; nucleotides outside the gene matches: 14. CDR3 amino acids: CASGDPTSGKRGETQYF. As DNA, the CDR3 is TGTGCTAGTGGAGATCCTACTAGCGGGAAAAGGGGAGAGACCCAGTACTTC.

The V and J genes are TRBV6-4 and TRBJ2-1; 10 nucleotides match TRBD2. In germline, CDR1 is MRHNA, CDR2 SNTAGT. The ends lost 5 bases at V and 6 bases at J; junction bases unmatched: 4. CDR3 length: 14 amino acids. This CDR3 reads CASSPGLASNEQFF. The CDR3, as DNA: TGTGCCAGCAGTCCGGGACTAGCGAGCAATGAGCAGTTCTTC.

The chain is built from TRBV28 and TRBJ1-3; no clear D gene. CDR1 is MDHEN and CDR2 is SYDVKM in the germline V gene. The CDR3 sequence is 14 residues long. The V end was cut by 2 bases, the J end by 6 bases, with 11 bases between. CDR3 nucleotide sequence: TGTGCCAGCAGTTTAGCGGCAGCTCCAAACACCATATATTTT. This gives the protein CASSLAAAPNTIYF. Together with reference TRBV28 and TRBJ1-3, the CDR3 gives the full variable domain: DVKVTQSSRYLVKRTGEKVFLECVQDMDHENMFWYRQDPGLGLRLIYFSYDVKMKEKGDIPEGYSVSREKKERFSLILESASTNQTSMYLCASSLAAAPNTIYFGEGSWLTVV.

V gene TRBV29-1 combines with J gene TRBJ2-1; D call uncertain. The ends were cut back, 1 base at V and 0 bases at J, with 10 bases in the middle. CDR1 is SQVTM and CDR2 is ANQGSEA in the germline V gene. There are 15 residues in the CDR3. The CDR3 is CSVEGVPSSYNEQFF. The CDR3 DNA reads as TGCAGCGTTGAAGGGGTTCCGAGCTCCTACAATGAGCAGTTCTTC.

V usage is TRBV6-4 and J usage is TRBJ1-1, with 10 bases aligning to TRBD1. The CDR3 totals 16 residues. CDR1 and CDR2 from the germline V gene are MRHNA and SNTAGT. V was pared by 8 bases and J by 0 bases, with 9 bases of the junction left unmatched. CDR3 region: CASGGDRGLMNTEAFF. DNA for the CDR3: TGTGCCAGCGGAGGGGACAGGGGACTGATGAACACTGAAGCTTTCTTT.

This clone appeared a single time. The rearrangement links TRBV9 to TRBJ2-1; the D gene is possibly TRBD1 (5 bases). V was pared by 2 bases and J by 8 bases, with 14 bases between. The CDR3 spans 14 residues. CDR1 is SGDLS, CDR2 YYNGEE, per germline. In DNA form, the CDR3 reads TGTGCCAGCAGCGTTGACAGTCCTTTCGATGAGCAGTTCTTC. Its translation: CASSVDSPFDEQFF.